This T cell receptor (beta chain) was obtained from a study of blood T cell repertoires in COVID-19. Study as a whole: Specimens from acute and convalescent COVID-19 originated in the United States, Italy and Spain.

The germline V and J ends were trimmed by 2 bases and 5 bases, with 10 bases remaining between them. The CDR3 has 14 residues. CDR1 and CDR2 from the germline V gene are ENHRY and SYGVKD. Original data processing: For nucleated cells, counts were estimated from reference gene primer amplification. Clones were sequenced by immunoSEQ multiplex PCR, and TCRdb holds only the in-frame ones, with some missing. V, J and clone size are taken as reported in that table, and D and trimming were inferred from the DNA itself. The data show 270,000 or so clones, with about four fifths seen just once and 3.1% held by the top ten.

The sample comprised peripheral blood. The chain has TRBV10-3 and TRBJ2-4; possible D gene TRBD2, 5 bases. The receptor comes from a young woman with acute or convalescent COVID-19. This CDR3 reads CAISEPEEENIQYF. The CDR3 bases are TGTGCCATCAGTGAGCCGGAGGAAGAAAACATTCAGTACTTC.